These 12 T cell receptor beta chains came from one sample sequenced in a study of blood T cells in healthy people across ages. Through a sample-barcoded 5' primer and a J-beta primer mix, a second PCR was run for roughly 6 to 11 cycles. TCRdb re-called the 5' RACE reads with MiXCR, one entry per CDR3 protein. The data contain 1.4 million or so distinct CDR3 sequences, approximately 43% of them singletons. Sequencing was carried out using blood. The receptors were gathered from a woman between 18 and 29 years old in good health.

The chain is built from TRBV6-6 and TRBJ1-1; D uncertain. This CDR3 comprises 13 residues. Trimming cost V 5 bases and J 1 base, with 8 bases left between them. Germline V gene sequence: CDR1 MNHNY, CDR2 SVGAGI (reference sequence). The CDR3 spells CASSALRNTEAFF. The CDR3 bases are TGTGCCAGCAGTGCTCTCAGGAACACTGAAGCTTTCTTT.

This clonotype has a handful of counts. This chain connects TRBV15 to TRBJ1-6; D gene uncertain. The V gene lost 0 bases and the J gene lost 6 bases, with 9 bases spanning the gap. The germline CDR1 and CDR2 sequences are LNHNV and YYDKDF (reference sequence). CDR3 length: 15 amino acids. The DNA of the CDR3 is TGTGCCACCAGCAGAGATCCCCGTAGTAATTCACCCCTCCACTTT. This encodes CATSRDPRSNSPLHF. The full variable domain, its missing parts supplied by reference TRBV15 and TRBJ1-6, is DAMVIQNPRYQVTQFGKPVTLSCSQTLNHNVMYWYQQKSSQAPKLLFHYYDKDFNNEADTPDNFQSRRPNTSFCFLDIRSPGLGDTAMYLCATSRDPRSNSPLHFGNGTRLTVT.

The chain has TRBV6-2 or TRBV6-3 and TRBJ2-1, with TRBD1 matching 8 bases. In germline, CDR1 is MNHEY, CDR2 SVGEGT. This CDR3 is 17 amino acids long. Trimming at V came to 2 bases and at J to 4 bases, leaving 10 bases not matched to a gene. CDR3 bases: TGTGCCAGCAGTTACGACCCGTGGACAGGGACGTACAATGAGCAGTTCTTC. Encoded protein: CASSYDPWTGTYNEQFF.

This clonotype was counted between two and nine times. The rearrangement uses TRBV12-3 or TRBV12-4 and TRBJ1-5; D gene uncertain. The CDR3 sequence is 13 residues long. Trimming removed 2 bases from V and 7 bases from J, with 9 bases in between. The CDR3 nucleotides are TGTGCCAGCAGTTTACTAGAGCGCCAGCCCCAGCATTTT. Translation gives CASSLLERQPQHF.

V and J are TRBV5-1 and TRBJ1-1, with D maybe TRBD1 (5 bases). V lost 1 base to trimming and J lost 4 bases, with 14 bases between them. The CDR3 is 15 amino acids. CDR1 and CDR2 (germline): SGHRS, YFSETQ. The CDR3 sequence: CASSLRGGEGTEAFF. The CDR3 nucleotides are TGCGCCAGCAGCTTGCGTGGAGGGGAGGGCACTGAAGCTTTCTTT.

The rearrangement joins TRBV20-1 to TRBJ2-7; D gene ambiguous. The V gene's germline CDR1 is DFQATT and CDR2 SNEGSKA (reference sequence). Trimming cost V 6 bases and J 2 bases, with 8 bases left between them. The CDR3 contains 11 residues. The CDR3 is CSAVSPYEQYF. The CDR3, as DNA: TGCAGTGCCGTTAGCCCCTACGAGCAGTACTTC.

The chain is built from TRBV27 and TRBJ1-2, with TRBD1 as a possible D gene (5 bases). The CDR3 runs to 14 residues. The germline V gene has CDR1 MNHEY and CDR2 SMNVEV (reference sequence). V dropped 6 bases and J dropped 8 bases, with 19 bases sitting between them. DNA for the CDR3: TGTGCCAGCAGGCCTTACAGGTTATCGGACGGCTACACCTTC. Encoded protein: CASRPYRLSDGYTF.

CDR3 region: CASSLEDSTNEQFF. The CDR3 DNA reads as TGTGCCAGCAGCCTAGAGGACAGTACCAATGAGCAGTTCTTC. V usage is TRBV7-2 and J usage is TRBJ2-1; tentatively, D is TRBD1 (6 bases). The CDR3 spans 14 residues. Between the trimmed V and J ends, which lost 5 bases and 6 bases, there was a span of 14 bases. In germline, CDR1 is SGHTA, CDR2 FQGNSA.

Remarks on this clonotype: A read error may produce the germline difference seen at one junction end. The rearrangement links TRBV27 to TRBJ2-1; 10 bases align to TRBD1. Germline CDR1 MNHEY, CDR2 SMNVEV (reference sequence). CDR3 length equals 16 residues. The CDR3, as DNA: TGTGCCAGTAGTTCCCCAATAGACAGGGGGCTCAATGAGCAGTTCTTC. Translated, it gives CASSSPIDRGLNEQFF.

V gene TRBV24-1 combines with J gene TRBJ2-5, with D perhaps matching TRBD2 (6 bases). Per the germline V gene, CDR1 is KGHDR and CDR2 is SFDVKD. The germline V and J ends were trimmed by 3 bases and 11 bases, with 21 bases remaining between them. This CDR3 is 15 amino acids long. Written as DNA, the CDR3 is TGTGCCACCAGTGATCCTAGGGACTTTAACAATGAGCAGTACTTC. Its translation: CATSDPRDFNNEQYF.

The chain joins TRBV6-7 to TRBJ2-7; TRBD1 matches at 9 bases. TRBV6-7 is given ORF status, its function remaining uncertain. The CDR3 totals 15 residues. Trimming at V came to 0 bases and at J to 4 bases, leaving 4 bases not matched to a gene. The CDR3 nucleotides are TGTGCCAGCAGTTACTCGAACAGGGGGCTGTACGAGCAGTACTTC. Translation gives CASSYSNRGLYEQYF.

The chain links TRBV20-1 to TRBJ1-1, with D uncertain. This CDR3 contains 11 residues. Germline V gene sequence: CDR1 DFQATT, CDR2 SNEGSKA (reference sequence). The V gene lost 5 bases and the J gene lost 3 bases, with 7 bases spanning the gap. The CDR3 spells CSAPTHTEAFF. The DNA of the CDR3 is TGCAGTGCTCCCACCCACACTGAAGCTTTCTTT.